These 20 T cell receptor beta chains came from one sample sequenced in a study of response to subunit inactivated influenza vaccine. TCRdb itself ran the RT-PCR reads through MiXCR, one entry per CDR3 protein. Of fewer than 800,000 distinct CDR3 sequences listed, about a sixth are singletons. The specimen was PBMCs from blood, collected roughly 12 days after vaccination. These receptors all stem from a middle-aged man who received an inactivated influenza vaccine.

This clonotype was recorded a few times. The J gene is TRBJ1-2, the V gene TRBV7-8; 8 bases are a match to TRBD1. The CDR3 is made up of 14 amino acids. Trimming cost V 3 bases and J 3 bases; bases outside gene matches: 3. The germline V gene encodes CDR1 SGHVS and CDR2 FQNEAQ. CDR3 sequence reads: CASSFQGADYGYTF. CDR3 nucleotide sequence: TGTGCCAGCAGCTTTCAGGGGGCGGACTATGGCTACACCTTC.

This clonotype was observed at least ten times. The chain recombines TRBV12-3 or TRBV12-4 with TRBJ2-1; D may be TRBD2 (6 bases). There are 15 residues in the CDR3. V shed 7 bases and J shed 7 bases, with 20 bases lying between them. The CDR3 protein is CASTQLSGLSNEQFF. DNA for the CDR3: TGTGCCAGCACCCAACTATCGGGACTTTCAAATGAGCAGTTCTTC.

This clonotype was detected ten times or more. CDR3 DNA: TGTGCCATCAGTGACAGGGACGGGGAGCTGTTTTTT. Protein: CAISDRDGELFF. The rearrangement joins TRBV10-3 to TRBJ2-2, with a tentative D call TRBD1 (5 bases). CDR3 size: 12 residues. Trimming took 3 bases from V and 7 from J, leaving 6 bases between them. Per the germline V gene, CDR1 is ENHRY and CDR2 is SYGVKD.

This clonotype was seen a handful of times. The V and J genes are TRBV20-1 and TRBJ2-2; possible D gene TRBD1, 6 bases. Germline-derived CDR1 and CDR2 are DFQATT and SNEGSKA (reference sequence). V dropped 3 bases and J dropped 6 bases, with 20 bases sitting between them. This CDR3 is built from 16 residues. CDR3 loop: CSASENARGSSGELFF. CDR3 sequence (DNA): TGCAGTGCTAGTGAAAATGCCAGGGGTTCATCCGGGGAGCTGTTTTTT.

The rearrangement links TRBV10-3 to TRBJ2-1, with TRBD1 matching 10 bases. The CDR3 is 16 amino acids. Germline loops: CDR1 ENHRY, CDR2 SYGVKD. J lost 3 bases, V lost 3 bases, and 5 bases had no gene match. The CDR3 nucleotides read TGTGCCATCAGTGACCTGTGGACAGGGGGCTACAATGAGCAGTTCTTC. This encodes CAISDLWTGGYNEQFF.

This clonotype was recorded a few times. The J gene is TRBJ2-5, the V gene TRBV11-2, with a weak D call TRBD1 (5 bases). The CDR3 has 15 amino acids. The V gene's germline CDR1 is SGHAT and CDR2 FQNNGV. V lost 0 bases to trimming and J lost 2 bases, with 10 bases between them. DNA of the CDR3: TGTGCCAGCAGCTTAGAGATGACAGTTCAAGAGACCCAGTACTTC. Its translation: CASSLEMTVQETQYF. Full variable domain (outside the CDR3, taken from reference TRBV11-2 and TRBJ2-5): EAGVAQSPRYKIIEKRQSVAFWCNPISGHATLYWYQQILGQGPKLLIQFQNNGVVDDSQLPKDRFSAERLKGVDSTLKIQPAKLEDSAVYLCASSLEMTVQETQYFGPGTRLLVL.

In this sample, this clonotype turned up a few times. The chain has TRBV7-6 and TRBJ1-2; weak D call: TRBD1 (5 bases). V gave up 1 base and J gave up 0 bases, with 9 bases separating them. The germline CDR1 and CDR2 sequences are SGHVS and FNYEAQ. This CDR3 has 15 residues. In DNA form, the CDR3 reads TGTGCCAGCAGCTTAGGCGCGGGGGCTAACTATGGCTACACCTTC. Encoded protein: CASSLGAGANYGYTF. Full variable domain (rest looked up from reference TRBV7-6 and TRBJ1-2): GAGVSQSPRYKVTKRGQDVALRCDPISGHVSLYWYRQALGQGPEFLTYFNYEAQQDKSGLPNDRFSAERPEGSISTLTIQRTEQRDSAMYRCASSLGAGANYGYTFGSGTRLTVV.

The CDR3 loop reads CASGLRLNTGELFF. CDR3 nucleotide sequence: TGTGCCAGCGGACTTAGACTGAACACCGGGGAGCTGTTTTTT. The chain employs TRBV27 and TRBJ2-2, with D perhaps TRBD2 (5 bases). This CDR3 is 14 amino acids long. Trimming removed 8 bases at V and 1 base at J, with 11 bases between. Germline CDR1 reads MNHEY; CDR2 reads SMNVEV (reference sequence).

This clonotype has more than one count but fewer than ten. CDR3 amino acids: CASSLEVVPYEQYF. CDR3 DNA: TGTGCCAGCAGCTTAGAGGTGGTCCCCTACGAGCAGTACTTC. This chain joins TRBV7-9 and TRBJ2-7; D is ambiguous. The germline V and J ends were trimmed by 1 base and 2 bases, with 9 bases remaining between them. The CDR3 runs to 14 residues. Germline loops: CDR1 SEHNR, CDR2 FQNEAQ (reference sequence).

The chain combines TRBV10-3 with TRBJ2-3; D unclear. Germline CDR1 reads ENHRY; CDR2 reads SYGVKD. CDR3 length equals 15 residues. Trimming took 0 bases from V and 4 from J, leaving 11 bases between them. This chain's CDR3 is CAISESPTKADTQYF. DNA for the CDR3: TGTGCCATCAGTGAGTCGCCGACAAAGGCAGATACGCAGTATTTT.

The J gene is TRBJ2-1, the V gene TRBV7-9; no reliable D call. Trimming cost V 6 bases and J 0 bases, with 12 bases left between them. Germline CDR1 SEHNR, CDR2 FQNEAQ (reference sequence). The CDR3 spans 15 residues. The CDR3 bases are TGTGCCAGCAGTTTACCCACAAGCTCCTACAATGAGCAGTTCTTC. It encodes CASSLPTSSYNEQFF.

This clonotype has a count of ten or more. The rearrangement joins TRBV7-3 to TRBJ1-1, with D tentatively TRBD1 (5 bases). V was cut by 4 bases and J by 4 bases, with 16 bases left in between. This CDR3 region has 15 residues. Per germline, CDR1 SGHTA and CDR2 FQGTGA. The CDR3 loop is CASSSQAGGGTEAFF. Here the CDR3 DNA reads TGTGCCAGCAGCTCCCAGGCGGGTGGGGGCACTGAAGCTTTCTTT.

This clonotype turned up a few times. The J gene is TRBJ1-4, the V gene TRBV27; possible D gene TRBD1, 5 bases. The CDR3 is 15 amino acids. In germline, CDR1 is MNHEY, CDR2 SMNVEV (reference sequence). Trimming took off 2 bases at V and 8 bases at J, with 15 bases between the two ends. As DNA, the CDR3 is TGTGCCAGCAGTTTAGGGGGGTCATTAAAGGAAAAACTGTTTTTT. It translates to CASSLGGSLKEKLFF.

The chain recombines TRBV5-4 with TRBJ2-1; D is unclear. This CDR3 has 15 amino acids. The V gene's germline CDR1 is SGHNT and CDR2 YYREEE (reference sequence). With 3 bases removed from V and 4 bases from J, the gap between germline ends came to 14 bases. This chain's CDR3 is CASSWLGEPYNEQFF. CDR3 in DNA: TGTGCCAGCAGCTGGTTGGGCGAACCATACAATGAGCAGTTCTTC.

This clonotype has only a few counts. The chain has TRBV6-2 or TRBV6-3 and TRBJ2-7; no clear D. Trimming cost V 10 bases and J 2 bases, with 15 bases left between them. Germline V lookup: CDR1 MNHEY, CDR2 SVGEGT. The CDR3 totals 13 residues. CDR3 loop: CAKSLGWTYEQYF. The CDR3 DNA reads as TGTGCCAAGAGTCTAGGGTGGACCTACGAGCAGTACTTC.

Only a few counts were recorded for this clonotype. The chain combines TRBV27 with TRBJ2-1; 10 bases fit TRBD1. The CDR3 contains 16 residues. The V segment lost 6 bases and the J segment 6 bases; nucleotides outside the gene matches: 11. Germline assignment: CDR1 MNHEY and CDR2 SMNVEV (reference sequence). The CDR3 reads CASRGRGQGSSNEQFF. In DNA form, the CDR3 reads TGTGCCAGCAGAGGGAGGGGACAGGGGTCGTCCAATGAGCAGTTCTTC.

This clonotype was counted at least ten times. The chain has TRBV25-1 and TRBJ2-2, with a tentative D call TRBD2 (6 bases). Trimming removed 1 base from V and 3 bases from J, with 9 bases in between. This CDR3 spans 15 amino acids. Germline CDR1 is MGHDK and CDR2 is SYGVNS. The DNA for the CDR3 is TGTGCCAGCAGTGAATCCCTAGCGCACACCGGGGAGCTGTTTTTT. Amino acid sequence: CASSESLAHTGELFF.

This clonotype was observed many times. The J gene is TRBJ2-3, the V gene TRBV5-1, with D possibly TRBD2 on 5 matching bases. The V gene's germline CDR1 is SGHRS and CDR2 YFSETQ. The CDR3 is 16 residues long. Trimming took off 0 bases at V and 0 bases at J, with 11 bases between the two ends. This CDR3 reads CASSLGSGPSTDTQYF. CDR3 DNA sequence: TGCGCCAGCAGCTTGGGCAGCGGTCCTAGCACAGATACGCAGTATTTT.

This clonotype was detected only a few times. The rearrangement links TRBV6-1 to TRBJ2-6; D may be TRBD1 or TRBD2 (6 bases each). The CDR3 has 16 residues. The germline V gene has CDR1 MNHNS and CDR2 SASEGT. V lost 6 bases and J lost 4, with 16 bases in between. CDR3 protein: CASSPSGANGANVLTF. The CDR3 nucleotides read TGTGCCAGCAGCCCTTCGGGGGCGAACGGGGCCAACGTCCTGACTTTC.

This chain's CDR3 is CASTRGQGATGELFF. The CDR3 coding sequence is TGCGCCAGCACCAGGGGGCAGGGGGCGACCGGGGAGCTGTTTTTT. The chain combines TRBV5-1 with TRBJ2-2; 8 bases are a match to TRBD1. Germline V lookup: CDR1 SGHRS, CDR2 YFSETQ. J lost 5 bases, V lost 6 bases, and 9 bases had no gene match. The CDR3 extends over 15 amino acids.